Below, 8 T cell receptor beta chains from the same sample are listed, as sequenced in a study of blood T cells in healthy people across ages (dated by TCRdb to between 2015 and 2017). Libraries were built with 5' RACE. Sequencing instrument: Illumina HiSeq 2500. The second PCR ran for roughly 7 to 12 cycles and used a J-beta primer mix along with a sample-barcoded 5' primer. The public sequencing data were trimmed at Q25 with fastp and processed into clonotypes with MiXCR by TCRdb, which kept only in-frame beta chains. Every entry covers one CDR3 protein and lists the most common genes and DNA from its rows. The sample has nearly 1 million distinct CDR3 sequences on record, 45% to 60% of them singletons. The top ten constitute 20% to 25% of the sample. The sample taken for sequencing was blood. The receptors here all came from a woman aged 60 to 75 in good health.

The rearrangement joins TRBV7-2 to TRBJ2-7; possibly TRBD1 for D (5 bases). Germline V gives CDR1 SGHTA, CDR2 FQGNSA. The CDR3 is made up of 17 amino acids. Trimming removed 2 bases from V and 2 bases from J, with 19 bases in between. CDR3 amino acids: CASSLKRDTLGAYEQYF. The CDR3 region has the DNA TGTGCCAGCAGCTTAAAAAGAGATACTTTAGGGGCCTACGAGCAGTACTTC.

CDR3 in DNA: TGTGCCAGCAGCTTATCGGGGACTAGTCAGTTCTTC. Amino acids: CASSLSGTSQFF. This chain joins TRBV7-3 and TRBJ2-1, with 8 bases identical to TRBD2. Trimming removed 2 bases from V and 13 bases from J; junction bases left unmatched: 4. The CDR3 runs to 12 residues. Germline assignment: CDR1 SGHTA and CDR2 FQGTGA.

This clonotype appeared many times. The chain is built from TRBV7-2 and TRBJ2-3; no clear D gene. V was clipped by 5 bases and J by 0 bases, with 9 bases between them. Germline V lookup: CDR1 SGHTA, CDR2 FQGNSA. The length of the CDR3 is 14 residues. The CDR3 sequence is CASSVEHSTDTQYF. CDR3 sequence (DNA): TGTGCCAGCAGCGTCGAACATAGCACAGATACGCAGTATTTT.

As for this clonotype: A read error may account for a junction end that differs from germline. The V call is TRBV20-1, the J call TRBJ1-2; the D gene is possibly TRBD1 (6 bases). The CDR3 runs 16 residues. Looked up from germline, CDR1 is DFQATT and CDR2 is SNEGSKA (reference sequence). CDR3 nucleotide sequence: TGCAGTGCAAGAGGGGGTTTTGGGGGTACAAACTATGGCTACACCTTC. Translating it yields CSARGGFGGTNYGYTF.

This clonotype turned up a few times. The rearrangement uses TRBV4-1 and TRBJ2-7, with TRBD2 matching over 9 bases. The V gene end was trimmed by 1 base and the J gene end by 2 bases; junction bases not matched to a gene: 9. The CDR3 has 17 amino acids. Germline V gene data show CDR1 as MGHRA and CDR2 as YSYEKL. This CDR3 reads CASSQAPLAGSPYEQYF. The CDR3 DNA reads as TGCGCCAGCAGCCAAGCGCCGCTAGCGGGGAGTCCCTACGAGCAGTACTTC.

This clonotype has only one observation. This rearrangement joins TRBV4-1 to TRBJ1-2; D is perhaps TRBD1 (5 bases). CDR3 size: 15 residues. Trimming stripped 4 bases from V and 3 bases from J, with 15 bases between. The germline CDR1 and CDR2 sequences are MGHRA and YSYEKL. CDR3 in amino acids: CASSPDPSGYYGYTF. The CDR3 bases are TGCGCCAGCAGCCCCGACCCATCAGGGTACTATGGCTACACCTTC.

In its sample, this clonotype was seen a few times. The V call is TRBV20-1, the J call TRBJ2-7, with 13 nucleotides matching TRBD2. The ends lost 7 bases at V and 5 bases at J; junction bases unmatched: 8. Per germline, CDR1 DFQATT and CDR2 SNEGSKA (reference sequence). This CDR3 has 14 residues. The CDR3 bases are TGCAGTGGGATACCGGGACTAGCGGGACACGAGCAGTACTTC. This encodes CSGIPGLAGHEQYF.

The chain carries TRBV29-1 and TRBJ1-3; D possibly corresponds to TRBD1 (6 bases). Germline CDR1 is SQVTM and CDR2 is ANQGSEA. The CDR3 consists of 13 residues. The V end was cut by 4 bases, the J end by 3 bases, with 10 bases between. The CDR3 sequence is CSVAQGNGNTIYF. The CDR3 region has the DNA TGCAGCGTTGCGCAGGGGAATGGAAACACCATATATTTT. The whole variable domain, remainder taken from reference TRBV29-1 and TRBJ1-3, is SAVISQKPSRDICQRGTSLTIQCQVDSQVTMMFWYRQQPGQSLTLIATANQGSEATYESGFVIDKFPISRPNLTFSTLTVSNMSPEDSSIYLCSVAQGNGNTIYFGEGSWLTVV.